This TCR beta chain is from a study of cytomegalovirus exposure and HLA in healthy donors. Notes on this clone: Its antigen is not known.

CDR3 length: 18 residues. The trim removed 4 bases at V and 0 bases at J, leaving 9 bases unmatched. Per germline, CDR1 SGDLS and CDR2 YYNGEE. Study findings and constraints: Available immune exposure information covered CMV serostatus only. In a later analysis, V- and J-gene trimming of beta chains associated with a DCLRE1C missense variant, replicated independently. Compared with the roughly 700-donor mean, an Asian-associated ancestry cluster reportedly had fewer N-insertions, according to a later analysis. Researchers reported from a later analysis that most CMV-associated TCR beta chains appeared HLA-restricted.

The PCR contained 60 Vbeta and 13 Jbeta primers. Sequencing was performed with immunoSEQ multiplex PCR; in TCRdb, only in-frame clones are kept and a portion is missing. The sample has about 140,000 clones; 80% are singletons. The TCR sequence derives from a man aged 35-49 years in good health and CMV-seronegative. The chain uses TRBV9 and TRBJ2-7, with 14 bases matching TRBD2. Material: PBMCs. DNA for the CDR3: TGTGCCAGCAGCAAGGGACAGGGACTAGCGGGGGACTCCTACGAGCAGTACTTC. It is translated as CASSKGQGLAGDSYEQYF.